These T cell receptor beta chains were read from a single sample in a study of Ad26.COV2.S vaccination and SARS-CoV-2 variants. This table comes from immunoSEQ multiplex PCR, and its TCRdb copy is limited to in-frame clones, with some not included. This table holds almost 400,000 clones, about 91% found once. Here the sequenced sample was peripheral blood, taken in a trial of Ad26.COV2.S vaccine versus placebo. The receptors shown here come from a person between 18 and 59 years old who received the Ad26.COV2.S COVID-19 vaccine or a placebo. Each CDR3 is given with its conserved first and last residue. D genes are given only for firm matches. Size is omitted from some rows. Given values are once, few, many or a class for expanded clones.

14	TRBD1	TRBV5-8	-	TRBJ2-1	CASTSYRGYNEQFF	TGTGCCAGCACCTCCTACAGGGGCTACAATGAGCAGTTCTTC
15	-	TRBV24-1	few	TRBJ2-1	CATSDLSGDLNEQFF	TGTGCCACCAGTGATTTGTCGGGAGATCTAAATGAGCAGTTCTTC
13	TRBD1	TRBV2	-	TRBJ1-1	CASRVRGATEAFF	TGTGCCAGCAGGGTCAGGGGGGCCACTGAAGCTTTCTTT
14	TRBD1	TRBV10-3	few	TRBJ1-6	CAISLDRGGSPLHF	TGTGCCATCAGCTTGGACAGGGGTGGTTCACCCCTCCACTTT
13	TRBD1	TRBV11-2	-	TRBJ2-3	CAGADRGSDTQYF	TGTGCCGGGGCGGACAGGGGTTCCGATACGCAGTATTTT
13	-	TRBV24-1	-	TRBJ1-2	CATSDGQYNGYTF	TGTGCCACCAGTGACGGACAGTACAATGGCTACACCTTC
16	-	TRBV6-2/TRBV6-3	-	TRBJ2-6	CASSYYTARGPNVLTF	TGTGCCAGCAGTTACTACACGGCGCGAGGGCCCAACGTCCTGACTTTC
16	-	TRBV4-1	-	TRBJ2-7	CASSQARDFSDYEQYF	TGCGCCAGCAGCCAAGCCCGGGACTTCTCGGACTACGAGCAGTACTTC
12	TRBD2	TRBV2	-	TRBJ2-3	CASTAGADTQYF	TGTGCCAGCACCGCGGGGGCAGATACGCAGTATTTT
16	TRBD1	TRBV7-9	few	TRBJ1-5	CASSPGTGIRNQPQHF	TGTGCCAGCAGCCCCGGGACAGGTATACGCAATCAGCCCCAGCATTTT
15	TRBD1	TRBV6-1	-	TRBJ1-5	CASSERGREDQPQHF	TGTGCCAGCAGTGAAAGGGGGCGTGAGGATCAGCCCCAGCATTTT
16	TRBD2	TRBV28	few	TRBJ2-1	CASSLLAGGPTNEQFF	TGTGCCAGCAGTTTACTAGCGGGAGGGCCAACCAATGAGCAGTTCTTC
12	-	TRBV28	-	TRBJ2-7	CASGTPTYEQYF	TGTGCCAGCGGGACACCCACCTACGAGCAGTACTTC
12	-	TRBV5-6	-	TRBJ1-2	CASSLEQGKDTF	TGTGCCAGCAGCTTGGAACAGGGAAAAGACACCTTC
14	TRBD1	TRBV7-3	once	TRBJ2-1	CASSSTTGGNEQFF	TGTGCCAGCAGTTCAACGACAGGGGGCAATGAGCAGTTCTTC
16	TRBD1	TRBV24-1	-	TRBJ1-2	CATSSSPGQGPYGYTF	TGTGCCACCAGCAGCAGCCCGGGACAGGGTCCCTATGGCTACACCTTC
15	-	TRBV5-4	-	TRBJ1-1	CASSLMGSLNTEAFF	TGTGCCAGCAGCTTGATGGGAAGCTTGAACACTGAAGCTTTCTTT
17	-	TRBV9	-	TRBJ1-3	CASSVGFSGLGGNTIYF	TGTGCCAGCAGCGTAGGTTTCAGCGGGCTGGGAGGAAACACCATATATTTT
15	-	TRBV9	-	TRBJ2-2	CASSVEGLGTGELFF	TGTGCCAGCAGTGTAGAGGGCCTTGGGACCGGGGAGCTGTTTTTT
15	TRBD2	TRBV6-5	few	TRBJ2-1	CASSILAGEVNEQFF	TGTGCCAGCAGTATACTAGCGGGAGAGGTCAATGAGCAGTTCTTC
13	-	TRBV25-1	-	TRBJ2-1	CASNRERFDEQFF	TGTGCCAGCAACAGGGAGAGGTTCGATGAGCAGTTCTTC